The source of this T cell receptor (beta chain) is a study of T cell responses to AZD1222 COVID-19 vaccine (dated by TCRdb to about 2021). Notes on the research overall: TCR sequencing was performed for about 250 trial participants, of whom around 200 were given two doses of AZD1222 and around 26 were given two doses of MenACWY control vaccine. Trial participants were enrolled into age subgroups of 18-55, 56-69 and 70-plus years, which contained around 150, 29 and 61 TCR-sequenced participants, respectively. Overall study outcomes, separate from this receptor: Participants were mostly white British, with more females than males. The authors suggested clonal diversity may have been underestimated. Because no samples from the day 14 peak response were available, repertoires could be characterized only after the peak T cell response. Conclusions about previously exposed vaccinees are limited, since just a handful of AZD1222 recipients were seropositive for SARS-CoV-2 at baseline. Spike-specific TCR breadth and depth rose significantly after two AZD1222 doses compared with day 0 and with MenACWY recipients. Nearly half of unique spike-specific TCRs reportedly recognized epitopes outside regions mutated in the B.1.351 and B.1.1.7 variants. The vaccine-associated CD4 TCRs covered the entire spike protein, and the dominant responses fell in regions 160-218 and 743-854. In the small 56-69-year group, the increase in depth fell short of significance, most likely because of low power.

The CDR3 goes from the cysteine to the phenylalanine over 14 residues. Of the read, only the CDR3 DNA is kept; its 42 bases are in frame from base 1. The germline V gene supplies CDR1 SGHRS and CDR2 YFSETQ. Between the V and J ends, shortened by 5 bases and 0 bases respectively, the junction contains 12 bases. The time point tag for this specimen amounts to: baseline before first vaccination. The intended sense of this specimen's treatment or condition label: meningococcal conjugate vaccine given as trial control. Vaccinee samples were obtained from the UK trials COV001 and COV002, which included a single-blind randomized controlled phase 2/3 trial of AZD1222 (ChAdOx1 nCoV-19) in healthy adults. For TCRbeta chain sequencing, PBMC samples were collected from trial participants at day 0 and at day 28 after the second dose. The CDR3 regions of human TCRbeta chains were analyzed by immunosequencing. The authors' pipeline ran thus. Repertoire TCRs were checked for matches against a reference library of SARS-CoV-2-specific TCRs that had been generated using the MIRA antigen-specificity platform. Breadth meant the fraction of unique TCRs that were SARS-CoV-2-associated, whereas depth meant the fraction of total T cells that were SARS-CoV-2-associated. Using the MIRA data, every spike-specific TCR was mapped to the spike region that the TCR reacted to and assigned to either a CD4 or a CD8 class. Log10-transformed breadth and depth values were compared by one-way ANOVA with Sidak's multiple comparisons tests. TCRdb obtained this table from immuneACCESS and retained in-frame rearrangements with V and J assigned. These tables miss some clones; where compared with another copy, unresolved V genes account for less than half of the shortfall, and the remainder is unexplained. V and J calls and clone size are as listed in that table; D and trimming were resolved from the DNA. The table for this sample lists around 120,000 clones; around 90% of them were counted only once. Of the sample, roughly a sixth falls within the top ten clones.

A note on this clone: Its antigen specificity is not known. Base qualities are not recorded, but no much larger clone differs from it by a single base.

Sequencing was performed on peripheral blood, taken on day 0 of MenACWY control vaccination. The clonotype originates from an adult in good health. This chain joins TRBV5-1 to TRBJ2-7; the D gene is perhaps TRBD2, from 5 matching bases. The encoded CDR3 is CASRPGLSSYEQYF. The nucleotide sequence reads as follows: TGCGCCAGCAGGCCGGGATTAAGCTCCTACGAGCAGTACTTC.